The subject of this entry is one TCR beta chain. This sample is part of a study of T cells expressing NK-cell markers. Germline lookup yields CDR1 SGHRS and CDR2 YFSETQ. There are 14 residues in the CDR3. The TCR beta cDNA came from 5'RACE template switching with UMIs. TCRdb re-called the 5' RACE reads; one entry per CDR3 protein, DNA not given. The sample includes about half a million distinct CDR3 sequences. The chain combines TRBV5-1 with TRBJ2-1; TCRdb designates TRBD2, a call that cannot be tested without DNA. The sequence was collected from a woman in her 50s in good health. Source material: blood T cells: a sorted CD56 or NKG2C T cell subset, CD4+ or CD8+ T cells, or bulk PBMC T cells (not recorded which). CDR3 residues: CASSLYSLNNEQFF.